This passage covers 30 T cell receptor beta chains from one sample sequenced in a study of blood T cell repertoires in COVID-19. The method was immunoSEQ multiplex PCR; TCRdb's version includes in-frame clones alone and lacks a portion of them. The sample has more than 90,000 clones; around 81% are singletons. The sample consisted of peripheral blood. These receptors originate from a man in his sixties with acute or convalescent COVID-19.

This clone showed up just a few times. The chain couples TRBV5-1 to TRBJ2-2; the D gene is possibly TRBD1 (6 bases). The CDR3 has 14 amino acids. The V end lost 4 bases, the J end lost 3 bases, and 10 bases lay between the germline ends. Germline V gives CDR1 SGHRS, CDR2 YFSETQ. The chain's CDR3 is CASSIRTDTGELFF. Written as DNA, the CDR3 is TGCGCCAGCAGCATAAGGACAGACACCGGGGAGCTGTTTTTT. The full variable domain, rest sourced from reference TRBV5-1 and TRBJ2-2, is KAGVTQTPRYLIKTRGQQVTLSCSPISGHRSVSWYQQTPGQGLQFLFEYFSETQRNKGNFPGRFSGRQFSNSRSEMNVSTLELGDSALYLCASSIRTDTGELFFGEGSRLTVL.

This chain connects TRBV19 to TRBJ1-6; D is possibly TRBD1 (6 bases). CDR3 length: 15 residues. Germline assignment: CDR1 LNHDA and CDR2 SQIVND (reference sequence). V was cut by 7 bases and J by 9 bases, with 19 bases left in between. CDR3 protein: CASKRGGGLLSPLHF. In DNA, the CDR3 is TGTGCCAGTAAGAGGGGGGGCGGTTTGCTTTCACCCCTCCACTTT.

This sequence joins TRBV6-5 and TRBJ2-5; D gene uncertain. This CDR3 contains 14 residues. From germline, CDR1 is MNHEY and CDR2 SVGAGI. The V and J ends lost 0 bases and 2 bases respectively, with 7 bases between them. CDR3 coding DNA: TGTGCCAGCAGTTACTCAGCCACTCAAGAGACCCAGTACTTC. It specifies CASSYSATQETQYF.

The chain couples TRBV19 to TRBJ2-7; D might be TRBD2 (6 bases). From germline, CDR1 is LNHDA and CDR2 SQIVND (reference sequence). The CDR3 is 16 amino acids. V lost 0 bases to trimming and J lost 1 base, with 13 bases between them. The CDR3, as DNA: TGTGCCAGTAGTATAGAAGGAGGGAGAGGGTCCTACGAGCAGTACTTC. Its protein is CASSIEGGRGSYEQYF.

The rearrangement uses TRBV12-5 and TRBJ2-1, with D possibly matching TRBD2 (7 bases). V lost 8 bases to trimming and J lost 6 bases, with 23 bases between them. Germline assignment: CDR1 LGHNT and CDR2 FRNRAP. CDR3 length: 16 amino acids. The CDR3 here is CASTLGGQGAGNEQFF. The CDR3 nucleotides are TGTGCTAGTACGCTCGGGGGGCAGGGCGCGGGCAATGAGCAGTTCTTC.

The V gene is TRBV29-1, the J gene TRBJ1-1; TRBD1 aligns across 7 bases. The germline V gene has CDR1 SQVTM and CDR2 ANQGSEA. The CDR3 is made up of 13 amino acids. J gave up 2 bases and V 7 bases, and 7 bases lay outside the gene matches. CDR3 in amino acids: CSAQTGYNTEAFF. The CDR3 nucleotides read TGCAGCGCCCAGACAGGGTATAACACTGAAGCTTTCTTT.

The chain's CDR3 is CASSNPQAGGVRNTIYF. The CDR3 DNA reads TGTGCCAGCAGCAACCCCCAGGCCGGAGGGGTTCGAAACACCATATATTTT. J is TRBJ1-3 and V is TRBV6-2 or TRBV6-3; TRBD1 might be the D (5 bases). This CDR3 has 17 amino acids. V dropped 6 bases and J dropped 5 bases, with 23 bases sitting between them. Germline CDR1 MNHEY, CDR2 SVGEGT.

This rearrangement joins TRBV4-3 to TRBJ1-4; TRBD1 might be the D (5 bases). Trimming removed 6 bases at V and 10 bases at J, with 12 bases between. There are 12 residues in the CDR3. The germline gives CDR1 LGHNA, CDR2 YSLEER. The CDR3 is CASSPPGGKLFF. The DNA for the CDR3 is TGCGCCAGCAGTCCTCCGGGGGGAAAACTGTTTTTT.

The rearrangement links TRBV19 to TRBJ2-3; 11 bases are shared with TRBD2. The CDR3 loop spans 13 amino acids. Losses at the gene ends were 6 bases for V and 4 bases for J; bases not matched to a gene: 0. The germline gives CDR1 LNHDA, CDR2 SQIVND (reference sequence). CDR3 loop: CASRTSGADTQYF. As DNA, the CDR3 is TGTGCCAGTAGGACTAGCGGGGCAGATACGCAGTATTTT.

The chain couples TRBV6-1 to TRBJ1-1; TRBD1 matches at 7 bases. Looked up from germline, CDR1 is MNHNS and CDR2 is SASEGT. CDR3 length equals 16 residues. The J segment lost 7 bases and the V segment lost 2 bases, leaving 13 bases of the junction unmatched. In DNA form, the CDR3 reads TGTGCCAGCAGTGAAACCATGGGACAGATCGATTATGAAGCTTTCTTT. Translation gives CASSETMGQIDYEAFF.

Written as DNA, the CDR3 is TGTGCCAGCAGTTATGGGGGGAATCAGCCCCAGCATTTT. Protein sequence: CASSYGGNQPQHF. This rearrangement joins TRBV12-3 or TRBV12-4 to TRBJ1-5; a possible D gene is TRBD1 (5 bases). V shed 4 bases and J shed 4 bases, with 8 bases lying between them. The CDR3 extends over 13 amino acids.

This chain uses TRBV9 with TRBJ1-1; possibly TRBD1 for D (6 bases). V gave up 3 bases and J gave up 0 bases, with 9 bases separating them. CDR1 and CDR2 (germline): SGDLS, YYNGEE. The CDR3 is 14 amino acids. The CDR3 DNA sequence: TGTGCCAGCAGCGAGGGGACATTGAACACTGAAGCTTTCTTT. Protein: CASSEGTLNTEAFF.

The chain combines TRBV7-6 with TRBJ2-5, with 8 bases fitting TRBD2. The junction had 9 bases not matched to a gene; V was cut back by 5 bases and J by 1 base. There are 16 residues in the CDR3. Germline CDR1 SGHVS, CDR2 FNYEAQ. The CDR3 DNA reads TGTGCCAGCAGCCGAACCCATGGGACTAGCCAAGAGACCCAGTACTTC. Translated: CASSRTHGTSQETQYF.

The chain has TRBV5-5 and TRBJ2-7; D is possibly TRBD2 (5 bases). V was clipped by 4 bases and J by 6 bases, with 14 bases between them. Germline CDR1 is SGHKS and CDR2 is YYEKEE (reference sequence). The CDR3 runs 13 residues. The CDR3 DNA reads as TGTGCCAGCAGCCTCGCGAGAGGGCCCGAGCAGTACGTC. Protein product: CASSLARGPEQYV.

This chain connects TRBV2 to TRBJ2-5; 7 nucleotides match TRBD1. This CDR3 is 15 amino acids long. Trimming took 2 bases from V and 1 from J; bases not matched to a gene: 4. The V gene's germline CDR1 is SNHLY and CDR2 FYNNEI. Here the CDR3 reads CASSETRQGQETQYF. The CDR3 DNA sequence: TGTGCCAGCAGTGAAACGCGACAGGGCCAAGAGACCCAGTACTTC.

V gene TRBV6-5 combines with J gene TRBJ1-2; no reliable D call. Trimming stripped 5 bases from V and 5 bases from J, with 12 bases between. Germline V gives CDR1 MNHEY, CDR2 SVGAGI. This CDR3 region has 13 residues. Here the CDR3 reads CASSPDMSYGYTF. The CDR3, as DNA: TGTGCCAGCAGTCCAGACATGTCTTATGGCTACACCTTC.

J is TRBJ2-3 and V is TRBV6-1; the D is unclear. Trimming left V 2 bases short and J 2 bases short, with 11 bases between. The CDR3 runs to 15 residues. Looked up from germline, CDR1 is MNHNS and CDR2 is SASEGT. CDR3 in amino acids: CASSESGVPTDTQYF. CDR3 sequence (DNA): TGTGCCAGCAGTGAATCAGGCGTACCCACAGATACGCAGTATTTT.

This rearrangement joins TRBV30 to TRBJ2-5, with 7 bases matching TRBD1. Germline CDR1 and CDR2: GTSNPN and SVGIG (reference sequence). V was pared by 5 bases and J by 1 base, with 1 base of the junction left unmatched. CDR3 length equals 12 residues. This CDR3 is CAWGDSQETQYF. In nucleotides, the CDR3 is TGTGCCTGGGGGGACAGCCAAGAGACCCAGTACTTC.

V is TRBV28 and J is TRBJ1-3, with a tentative D call TRBD1 (5 bases). Germline lookup yields CDR1 MDHEN and CDR2 SYDVKM. V gave up 11 bases and J gave up 0 bases, with 14 bases separating them. There are 14 residues in the CDR3. Written as DNA, the CDR3 is TGTGCCTCCAGGGTTGGGATCTCTGGAAACACCATATATTTT. Translation: CASRVGISGNTIYF. The variable domain in full, with the rest retrieved from reference TRBV28 and TRBJ1-3, is DVKVTQSSRYLVKRTGEKVFLECVQDMDHENMFWYRQDPGLGLRLIYFSYDVKMKEKGDIPEGYSVSREKKERFSLILESASTNQTSMYLCASRVGISGNTIYFGEGSWLTVV.

The chain has TRBV19 and TRBJ1-1, with TRBD1 matching 7 bases. Germline CDR1 reads LNHDA; CDR2 reads SQIVND (reference sequence). The trim removed 5 bases at V and 6 bases at J, leaving 9 bases unmatched. The CDR3 totals 14 residues. CDR3 protein: CASSFGQVIAEAFF. The DNA for the CDR3 is TGTGCCAGTAGTTTCGGACAGGTAATTGCTGAAGCTTTCTTT.

The genes are TRBV5-1 and TRBJ2-7; D is ambiguous. The germline CDR1 and CDR2 sequences are SGHRS and YFSETQ. The CDR3 has 12 residues. V lost 4 bases to trimming and J lost 2 bases, with 7 bases between them. CDR3 residues: CASSATTYEQYF. CDR3 nucleotides: TGCGCCAGCAGCGCTACTACCTACGAGCAGTACTTC.

This chain links TRBV5-6 with TRBJ1-1, with D possibly TRBD1 on 6 matching bases. V lost 4 bases, J lost 1 base, and 11 bases lay in between. The CDR3 is 14 amino acids. Germline V gene data show CDR1 as SGHDT and CDR2 as YYEEEE. CDR3 sequence (DNA): TGTGCCAGCAGCCGTGGGGGCCCGAACACTGAAGCTTTCTTT. Its translation: CASSRGGPNTEAFF. Drawing the rest from reference TRBV5-6 and TRBJ1-1, the complete variable domain is DAGVTQSPTHLIKTRGQQVTLRCSPKSGHDTVSWYQQALGQGPQFIFQYYEEEERQRGNFPDRFSGHQFPNYSSELNVNALLLGDSALYLCASSRGGPNTEAFFGQGTRLTVV.

This chain uses TRBV7-8 with TRBJ2-3, with TRBD2 matching 7 bases. The V and J ends lost 5 bases and 0 bases, in that order; junction bases with no gene match: 8. The CDR3 is 16 residues long. CDR1 and CDR2 (germline): SGHVS, FQNEAQ. CDR3 DNA sequence: TGTGCCAGCAGCGCTGGGGGGGGTCTTAGCACAGATACGCAGTATTTT. It is translated as CASSAGGGLSTDTQYF.

J is TRBJ1-1 and V is TRBV9; 7 nucleotides align to TRBD1. V lost 4 bases and J lost 1; bases outside the gene matches: 7. CDR1 and CDR2 (germline): SGDLS, YYNGEE. The CDR3 consists of 15 residues. The chain's CDR3 is CASSQRGTANTEAFF. CDR3 in DNA: TGTGCCAGCAGCCAGAGGGGGACAGCGAACACTGAAGCTTTCTTT.

V gene TRBV7-2 combines with J gene TRBJ2-4; TRBD2 agrees at 8 bases. This CDR3 is 14 amino acids long. V lost 3 bases, J lost 6 bases, and 4 bases stayed unmatched. The germline V gene encodes CDR1 SGHTA and CDR2 FQGNSA. CDR3 bases: TGTGCCAGCAGCTTTGCCCTAGCGGGAAACATTCAGTACTTC. Translating gives CASSFALAGNIQYF.

The J gene is TRBJ2-5, the V gene TRBV15; 9 bases match TRBD1. The CDR3 sequence is 16 residues long. The germline V gene has CDR1 LNHNV and CDR2 YYDKDF (reference sequence). V shed 0 bases and J 4 bases; nucleotides not matched to a gene: 6. The CDR3 DNA follows: TGTGCCACCAGCAGAGAATTACAGGGGGCTGGAGAGACCCAGTACTTC. It specifies CATSRELQGAGETQYF.

This sequence joins TRBV6-5 and TRBJ2-7; tentative D call: TRBD1 (5 bases). From germline, CDR1 is MNHEY and CDR2 SVGAGI. V was shortened by 5 bases and J by 3 bases, with 11 bases between the two germline ends. The CDR3 has 13 residues. The CDR3 DNA reads as TGTGCCAGCAGTAAATCAGGGTACTACGAGCAGTACTTC. Amino acids: CASSKSGYYEQYF.

CDR3 residues: CASSRGQGNTEAFF. As DNA, the CDR3 is TGTGCCAGCTCACGGGGACAGGGGAACACTGAAGCTTTCTTT. The J gene is TRBJ1-1, the V gene TRBV18, with TRBD1 identical over 9 bases. Trimming removed 4 bases from V and 1 base from J; junction bases left unmatched: 1. The CDR3 runs to 14 residues. Germline V lookup: CDR1 KGHSH, CDR2 LQKENI.

The CDR3 DNA is TGTGCCAGCAGACGCTCCGGGACAGGGAACTATGGCTACACCTTC. Protein product: CASRRSGTGNYGYTF. This chain uses TRBV27 with TRBJ1-2; 9 bases are shared with TRBD1. J gave up 2 bases and V 6 bases, and 7 bases lay outside the gene matches. Looked up from germline, CDR1 is MNHEY and CDR2 is SMNVEV (reference sequence). This CDR3 has 15 amino acids.

The V gene is TRBV6-5, the J gene TRBJ1-4, with D perhaps TRBD1 (5 bases). The CDR3 spans 15 residues. V was cut by 11 bases and J by 2 bases, with 18 bases left in between. Looked up from germline, CDR1 is MNHEY and CDR2 is SVGAGI. This CDR3 reads CASRQGGRTNEKLFF. The DNA of the CDR3 is TGTGCCTCCAGGCAGGGAGGGAGGACTAATGAAAAACTGTTTTTT.